The 18 T cell receptor beta chains in this list originate from one sample, sequenced in a study of T cell responses to AZD1222 COVID-19 vaccine. This table comes from immunoSEQ multiplex PCR, and its TCRdb copy is limited to in-frame clones, with some not included. The table includes roughly 150,000 clones, 80% to 90% detected once. Sequencing used peripheral blood, obtained on day 0 of AZD1222 vaccination. The receptors shown here come from an adult in good health.

The chain links TRBV7-8 to TRBJ1-6; 9 nucleotides align to TRBD1. J lost 8 bases, V lost 5 bases, and 7 bases had no gene match. CDR1 is SGHVS, CDR2 FQNEAQ, per germline. The CDR3 totals 15 residues. CDR3 residues: CASSPLDRGDSPLHF. Here the CDR3 DNA reads TGTGCCAGCAGCCCGCTGGACAGGGGAGATTCACCCCTCCACTTT.

V and J are TRBV5-1 and TRBJ2-1; D is possibly TRBD1 or TRBD2 (5 bases each). Trimming took 4 bases from V and 5 from J, leaving 10 bases between them. The CDR3 covers 13 residues. Germline V gene data show CDR1 as SGHRS and CDR2 as YFSETQ. This CDR3 is CASSGGRHNEQFF. CDR3 DNA sequence: TGCGCCAGCAGCGGGGGACGACACAATGAGCAGTTCTTC.

This clone was found once. This chain connects TRBV5-1 to TRBJ2-5; no firm D call. The V end lost 4 bases, the J end lost 0 bases, and 4 bases lay between the germline ends. The CDR3 is 12 residues long. From germline, CDR1 is SGHRS and CDR2 YFSETQ. CDR3 in DNA: TGCGCCAGCAGCCTTGACCAAGAGACCCAGTACTTC. Translated, it gives CASSLDQETQYF.

This rearrangement joins TRBV5-1 to TRBJ2-2; 10 bases match TRBD2. After removal of 2 bases from V and 5 bases from J, the junction contained 6 bases not matched to a gene. The CDR3 has 16 residues. The V gene's germline CDR1 is SGHRS and CDR2 YFSETQ. CDR3 sequence: CASSLSGRAETGELFF. CDR3 in DNA: TGCGCCAGCAGCTTAAGCGGGAGGGCCGAAACCGGGGAGCTGTTTTTT.

The rearrangement joins TRBV24-1 to TRBJ2-7; D may match TRBD1 or TRBD2 (5 bases each). The germline CDR1 and CDR2 sequences are KGHDR and SFDVKD. This CDR3 contains 13 residues. V lost 5 bases and J lost 5, with 12 bases in between. In DNA, the CDR3 is TGTGCCACCAGTGCGTCAGGGCGGGACGAGCAGTACTTC. Its translation: CATSASGRDEQYF.

J is TRBJ2-1 and V is TRBV19, with 7 bases identical to TRBD1. Germline trimming cut 6 bases from V and 1 base from J; bases unmatched to any gene: 3. CDR3 length: 14 residues. CDR1 and CDR2 (germline): LNHDA, SQIVND (reference sequence). This chain's CDR3 is CASSQDRSYNEQFF. In DNA, the CDR3 is TGTGCCAGTAGCCAGGACAGGTCCTACAATGAGCAGTTCTTC.

The chain links TRBV7-2 to TRBJ1-3; TRBD1 might be the D (6 bases). The CDR3 sequence is 15 residues long. CDR1 SGHTA and CDR2 FQGNSA come from the germline V gene. Trimming removed 7 bases at V and 3 bases at J, with 16 bases between. CDR3 DNA: TGTGCCAGCACCTCCCAGGGGACGGGTGGAAACACCATATATTTT. It codes for CASTSQGTGGNTIYF.

The rearrangement uses TRBV13 and TRBJ1-1; 11 bases line up with TRBD1. The CDR3 extends over 15 amino acids. Unmatched junction bases numbered 4, after V lost 5 bases and J lost 2 bases. CDR1 is PRHDT, CDR2 FYEKMQ, per germline (reference sequence). The CDR3 here is CASSTDRGLNTEAFF. As DNA, the CDR3 is TGTGCCAGCAGCACGGACAGGGGGCTAAACACTGAAGCTTTCTTT.

This clone was seen only a few times. V and J are TRBV6-4 and TRBJ2-3; D uncertain. Germline assignment: CDR1 MRHNA and CDR2 SNTAGT. The CDR3 covers 15 residues. V lost 1 base, J lost 4 bases, and 12 bases lay in between. The CDR3: CASSDYGVDADTQYF. The DNA of the CDR3 is TGTGCCAGCAGTGACTATGGGGTTGACGCAGATACGCAGTATTTT.

V usage is TRBV19 and J usage is TRBJ1-2; D ambiguous. Per germline, CDR1 LNHDA and CDR2 SQIVND (reference sequence). The CDR3 has 14 amino acids. V shed 2 bases and J shed 5 bases, with 12 bases lying between them. The CDR3 spells CASSIPARQYGYTF. CDR3 nucleotides: TGTGCCAGTAGTATACCGGCCCGCCAGTATGGCTACACCTTC.

The rearrangement uses TRBV12-3 or TRBV12-4 and TRBJ2-1; possible D gene TRBD1, 5 bases. This CDR3 region has 13 residues. Trimming stripped 6 bases from V and 8 bases from J, with 14 bases between. CDR3 bases: TGTGCCAGCAGAGCCAGGGTCTCCGATGAGCAGTTCTTC. This sequence encodes CASRARVSDEQFF.

This rearrangement joins TRBV6-2 or TRBV6-3 to TRBJ2-7; D tentatively reads TRBD1 or TRBD2 (5 bases each). V lost 7 bases, J lost 3 bases, and 16 bases lay in between. Germline-derived CDR1 and CDR2 are MNHEY and SVGEGT. CDR3 length: 14 residues. CDR3 bases: TGTGCCAGCACCCCTTTTGGGGGTCTCTACGAGCAGTACTTC. It translates to CASTPFGGLYEQYF.

The V gene is TRBV2, the J gene TRBJ2-7, with a possible D match to TRBD1 (8 bases). Germline V CDR1 and CDR2: SNHLY, FYNNEI. This CDR3 contains 15 residues. Trimming took 8 bases from V and 6 from J, leaving 23 bases between them. The DNA of the CDR3 is TGTGCCAGCGGATTGGACAGGGTGACTAGCCTCGAGCAGTACTTC. Its protein product is CASGLDRVTSLEQYF.

The chain recombines TRBV7-9 with TRBJ2-7; D is unclear. The germline V gene encodes CDR1 SEHNR and CDR2 FQNEAQ (reference sequence). V lost 5 bases and J lost 7, with 12 bases in between. There are 12 residues in the CDR3. The CDR3 bases are TGTGCCAGCAGCCGGACCCCCGGGGAGCAGTACTTC. Protein product: CASSRTPGEQYF.

The chain combines TRBV7-3 with TRBJ2-2; D possibly matches TRBD1 or TRBD2 (5 bases each). V was clipped by 1 base and J by 5 bases, with 14 bases between them. This CDR3 is built from 16 residues. CDR1 is SGHTA, CDR2 FQGTGA, per germline. CDR3 amino acids: CASSLIARGSTGELFF. The CDR3 nucleotides are TGTGCCAGCAGCTTAATTGCCCGGGGCAGTACCGGGGAGCTGTTTTTT.

The chain couples TRBV19 to TRBJ2-5, with 8 nucleotides matching TRBD2. V lost 6 bases to trimming and J lost 0 bases; unmatched junction nucleotides: 6. Germline V gene lookup returns CDR1 LNHDA and CDR2 SQIVND (reference sequence). CDR3 length: 15 amino acids. The CDR3 loop is CASSGRAPYQETQYF. The CDR3 DNA is TGTGCCAGTAGCGGGAGGGCCCCGTACCAAGAGACCCAGTACTTC.

This clone was seen just once. The chain combines TRBV5-1 with TRBJ2-1, with 14 bases identical to TRBD2. V gave up 2 bases and J gave up 4 bases; unmatched junction bases: 5. Per germline, CDR1 SGHRS and CDR2 YFSETQ. The CDR3 has 17 amino acids. CDR3 in DNA: TGCGCCAGCAGCTTAAGAGGGACTAGCGGGAGTTACAATGAGCAGTTCTTC. As protein: CASSLRGTSGSYNEQFF.

The chain joins TRBV28 to TRBJ2-1, with D unresolved. The V gene's germline CDR1 is MDHEN and CDR2 SYDVKM. Trimming cost V 2 bases and J 15 bases, with 14 bases left between them. CDR3 length: 12 residues. The CDR3 is CASSLPRQAGFF. CDR3 bases: TGTGCCAGCAGTTTACCTCGTCAGGCCGGGTTCTTC.